The present entry profiles one TCR beta chain with its context. The data originate from a study of blood T cell repertoires in COVID-19. Study in general: Some COVID-19 samples were acute and others convalescent; all came from the United States, Italy and Spain. PBMCs, B-cell-depleted T cells, or T cells were the source of the cDNA or gDNA that made up the material.

Generated by immunoSEQ multiplex PCR, the TCRdb table keeps only in-frame clones and is missing some. The table lists approximately 160,000 clones, roughly 71% of them singletons, with around 3.4% in the top ten. Germline CDR1 SGHNT, CDR2 YYREEE (reference sequence). Unmatched junction bases numbered 13, after V lost 4 bases and J lost 1 base. CDR3 length: 18 residues. V and J are TRBV5-4 and TRBJ1-1; 10 bases are a match to TRBD1. Sequenced: peripheral blood. The TCR comes from a woman aged 80 or over with acute or convalescent COVID-19. CDR3 sequence: CASSLSRDRGLRNTEAFF. In DNA, the CDR3 is TGTGCCAGCAGCCTGTCTCGAGACAGGGGGCTTAGGAACACTGAAGCTTTCTTT.